The 8 T cell receptor beta chains in this list originate from one sample, sequenced in a study of blood T cell repertoires in COVID-19. Produced via immunoSEQ multiplex PCR; TCRdb's table is partial and in-frame only. Here the sample spans 150,000 to 200,000 clones, more than 75% being singletons. Sample: PBMCs or T cells enriched from blood (not recorded which). Every receptor here comes from a woman between 45 and 65 years old with acute COVID-19.

This clone was observed a handful of times. V usage is TRBV7-8 and J usage is TRBJ1-5; tentatively, D is TRBD1 (6 bases). This CDR3 region has 14 residues. V lost 5 bases, J lost 1 base, and 9 bases lay in between. Germline assignment: CDR1 SGHVS and CDR2 FQNEAQ. The CDR3 bases are TGTGCCAGCAGCCACAGGGAGAGCAATCAGCCCCAGCATTTT. Protein sequence: CASSHRESNQPQHF.

The chain carries TRBV9 and TRBJ1-2; D is unclear. V lost 5 bases to trimming and J lost 7 bases, with 12 bases between them. The CDR3 consists of 12 residues. The V gene's germline CDR1 is SGDLS and CDR2 YYNGEE. The DNA for the CDR3 is TGTGCCAGCAGTGGGCAGGCCCTTGGCTACACCTTC. Its translation is CASSGQALGYTF.

This rearrangement joins TRBV20-1 to TRBJ1-2, with TRBD1 as a possible D gene (5 bases). The CDR3 contains 12 residues. CDR1 and CDR2 from the germline V gene are DFQATT and SNEGSKA (reference sequence). With 3 bases removed from V and 4 bases from J, the gap between germline ends came to 9 bases. Written as DNA, the CDR3 is TGCAGTGCTAGTCGACAGTTCTATGGCTACACCTTC. Its protein product is CSASRQFYGYTF.

The chain has TRBV7-9 and TRBJ1-5; tentatively, D is TRBD1 (5 bases). Germline V CDR1 and CDR2: SEHNR, FQNEAQ (reference sequence). V was shortened by 3 bases and J by 11 bases, with 17 bases between the two germline ends. The CDR3 totals 14 residues. The DNA for the CDR3 is TGTGCCAGCAGCTTTGGTGACGGCTCGGGGGCCCAGCATTTT. Protein: CASSFGDGSGAQHF.

The chain couples TRBV19 to TRBJ2-4; 7 nucleotides line up with TRBD1. The CDR3 is made up of 18 amino acids. The germline V gene encodes CDR1 LNHDA and CDR2 SQIVND (reference sequence). V shed 2 bases, J shed 2 bases, and the junction held 12 bases outside the gene matches. The CDR3 DNA is TGTGCCAGTAGTATAAAAGACAGGGCCGGGGTAACCAAAAACATTCAGTACTTC. Translated: CASSIKDRAGVTKNIQYF. The whole variable domain, filled in from reference TRBV19 and TRBJ2-4, reads DGGITQSPKYLFRKEGQNVTLSCEQNLNHDAMYWYRQDPGQGLRLIYYSQIVNDFQKGDIAEGYSVSREKKESFPLTVTSAQKNPTAFYLCASSIKDRAGVTKNIQYFGAGTRLSVL.

The chain recombines TRBV27 with TRBJ1-5, with D possibly being TRBD1 (5 bases). CDR1 is MNHEY and CDR2 is SMNVEV in the germline V gene (reference sequence). This CDR3 is 15 amino acids long. V lost 0 bases and J 3 bases, leaving 9 bases between the germline ends. The CDR3 DNA follows: TGTGCCAGCAGTTTATCGATCGGACACAATCAGCCCCAGCATTTT. Its translation: CASSLSIGHNQPQHF.

This clone has ten or more counts. The chain is built from TRBV27 and TRBJ2-1; D may be TRBD1 (5 bases). Trimming took 3 bases from V and 5 from J, leaving 11 bases between them. Germline V gives CDR1 MNHEY, CDR2 SMNVEV (reference sequence). This CDR3 is built from 14 residues. The CDR3 spells CASSLWQGNNEQFF. CDR3 nucleotide sequence: TGTGCCAGCAGTTTGTGGCAGGGCAACAATGAGCAGTTCTTC.

This sequence joins TRBV30 and TRBJ1-1; D call uncertain. CDR1 is GTSNPN and CDR2 is SVGIG in the germline V gene (reference sequence). The V end lost 0 bases, the J end lost 5 bases, and 10 bases lay between the germline ends. CDR3 length equals 13 residues. DNA for the CDR3: TGTGCCTGGAGTGTACTTGAGGCAACTGAAGCTTTCTTT. Its protein is CAWSVLEATEAFF.